This T cell receptor (beta chain) was identified during a study of blood T cell repertoires in COVID-19. Study at large: Some COVID-19 samples were acute and others convalescent; all came from the United States, Italy and Spain. PBMCs, B-cell-depleted T cells, or T cells provided the cDNA or gDNA that made up the material.

How the authors handled the data: From reference gene primer amplification, estimates of nucleated cell counts were derived. This table comes from immunoSEQ multiplex PCR, and its TCRdb copy is limited to in-frame clones, with some not included. V, J and clone size reflect that table, while D and trimming were determined from the DNA. The sample lists roughly 150,000 clones, just over 90% occurring once. Germline V lookup: CDR1 SGHRS, CDR2 YFSETQ. The CDR3 is 15 amino acids. The germline V and J ends were trimmed by 1 base and 5 bases, with 16 bases remaining between them. This receptor was obtained from a man aged 18 to 30 with COVID-19, enrolled during active disease. The chain couples TRBV5-1 to TRBJ2-7, with D perhaps TRBD1 (6 bases). Specimen: peripheral blood. The chain's CDR3 is CASSLSMGALNEQYF. CDR3 bases: TGCGCCAGCAGCTTGTCTATGGGGGCACTCAACGAGCAGTACTTC.